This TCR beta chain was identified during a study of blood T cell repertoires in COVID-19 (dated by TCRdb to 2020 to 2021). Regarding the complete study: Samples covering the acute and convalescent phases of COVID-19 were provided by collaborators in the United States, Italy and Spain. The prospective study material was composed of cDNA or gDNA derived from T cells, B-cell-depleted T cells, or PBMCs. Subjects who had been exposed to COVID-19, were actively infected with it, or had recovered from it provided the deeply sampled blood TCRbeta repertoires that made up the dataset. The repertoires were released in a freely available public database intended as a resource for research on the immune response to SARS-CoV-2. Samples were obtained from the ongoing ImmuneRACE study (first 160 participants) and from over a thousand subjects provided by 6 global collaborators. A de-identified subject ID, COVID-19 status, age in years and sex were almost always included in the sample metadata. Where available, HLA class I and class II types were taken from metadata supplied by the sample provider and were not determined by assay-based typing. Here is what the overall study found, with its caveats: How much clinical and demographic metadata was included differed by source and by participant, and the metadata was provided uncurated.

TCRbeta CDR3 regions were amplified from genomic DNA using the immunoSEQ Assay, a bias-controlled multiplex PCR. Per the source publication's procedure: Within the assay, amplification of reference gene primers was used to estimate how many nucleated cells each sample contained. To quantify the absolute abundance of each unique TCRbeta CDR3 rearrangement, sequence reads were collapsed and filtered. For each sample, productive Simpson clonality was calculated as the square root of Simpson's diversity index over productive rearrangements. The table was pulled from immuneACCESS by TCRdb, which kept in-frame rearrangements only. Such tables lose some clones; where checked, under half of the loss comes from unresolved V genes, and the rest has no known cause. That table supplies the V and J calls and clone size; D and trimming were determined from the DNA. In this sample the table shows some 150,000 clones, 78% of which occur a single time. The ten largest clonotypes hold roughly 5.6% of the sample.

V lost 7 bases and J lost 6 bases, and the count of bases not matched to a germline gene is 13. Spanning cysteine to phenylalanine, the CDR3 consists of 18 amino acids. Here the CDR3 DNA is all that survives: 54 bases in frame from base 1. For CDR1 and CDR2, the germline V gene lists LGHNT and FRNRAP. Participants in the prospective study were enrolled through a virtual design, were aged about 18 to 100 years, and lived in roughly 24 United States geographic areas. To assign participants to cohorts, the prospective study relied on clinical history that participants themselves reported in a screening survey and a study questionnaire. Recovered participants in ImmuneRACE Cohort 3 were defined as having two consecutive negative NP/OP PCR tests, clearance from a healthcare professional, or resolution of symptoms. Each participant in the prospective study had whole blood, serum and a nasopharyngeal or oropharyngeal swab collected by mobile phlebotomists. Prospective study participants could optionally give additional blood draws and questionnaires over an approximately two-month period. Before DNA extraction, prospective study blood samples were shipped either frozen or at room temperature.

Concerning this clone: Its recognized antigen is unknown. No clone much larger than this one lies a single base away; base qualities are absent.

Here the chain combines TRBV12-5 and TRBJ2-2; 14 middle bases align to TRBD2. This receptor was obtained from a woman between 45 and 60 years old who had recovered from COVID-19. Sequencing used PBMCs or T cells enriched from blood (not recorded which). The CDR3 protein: CASAPGLAGGPRAGELFF. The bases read TGTGCTAGTGCCCCCGGACTAGCGGGGGGCCCGAGGGCCGGGGAGCTGTTTTTT.